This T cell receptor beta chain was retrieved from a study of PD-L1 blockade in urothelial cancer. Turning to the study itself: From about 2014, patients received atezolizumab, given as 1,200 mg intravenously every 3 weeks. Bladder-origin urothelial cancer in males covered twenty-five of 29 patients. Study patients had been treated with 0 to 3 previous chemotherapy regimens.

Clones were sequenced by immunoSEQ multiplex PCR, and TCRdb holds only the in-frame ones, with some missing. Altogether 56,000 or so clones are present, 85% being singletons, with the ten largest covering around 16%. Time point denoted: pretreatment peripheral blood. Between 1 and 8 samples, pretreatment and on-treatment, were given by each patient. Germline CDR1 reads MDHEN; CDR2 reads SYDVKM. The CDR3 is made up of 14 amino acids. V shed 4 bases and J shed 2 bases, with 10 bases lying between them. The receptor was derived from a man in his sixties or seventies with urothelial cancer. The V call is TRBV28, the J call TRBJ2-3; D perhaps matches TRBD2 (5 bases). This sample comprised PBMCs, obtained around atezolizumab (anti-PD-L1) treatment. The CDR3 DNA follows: TGTGCCAGCAGTTCAAGCGGTTTCACAGATACGCAGTATTTT. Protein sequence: CASSSSGFTDTQYF.